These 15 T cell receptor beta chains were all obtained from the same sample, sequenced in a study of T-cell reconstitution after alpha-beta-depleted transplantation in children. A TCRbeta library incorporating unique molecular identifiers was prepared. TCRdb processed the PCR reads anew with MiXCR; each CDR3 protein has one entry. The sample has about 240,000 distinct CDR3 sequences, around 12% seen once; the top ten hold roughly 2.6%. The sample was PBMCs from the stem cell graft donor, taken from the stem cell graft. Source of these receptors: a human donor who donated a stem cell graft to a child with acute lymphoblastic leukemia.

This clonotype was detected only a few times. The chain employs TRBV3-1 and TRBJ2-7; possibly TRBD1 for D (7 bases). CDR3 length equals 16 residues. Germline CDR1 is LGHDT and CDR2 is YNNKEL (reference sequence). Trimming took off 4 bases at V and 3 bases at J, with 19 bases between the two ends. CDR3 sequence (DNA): TGTGCCAGCAGCCCCCCAGGAGGGGGCAGAGGCTACGAGCAGTACTTC. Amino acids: CASSPPGGGRGYEQYF.

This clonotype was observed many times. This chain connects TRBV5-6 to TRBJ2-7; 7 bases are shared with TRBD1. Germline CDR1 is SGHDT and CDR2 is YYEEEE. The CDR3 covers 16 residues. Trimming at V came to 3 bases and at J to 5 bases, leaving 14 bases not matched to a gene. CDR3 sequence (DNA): TGTGCCAGCAGCTCCCCGGTAAGGGGACAGCGCAACGAGCAGTACTTC. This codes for CASSSPVRGQRNEQYF.

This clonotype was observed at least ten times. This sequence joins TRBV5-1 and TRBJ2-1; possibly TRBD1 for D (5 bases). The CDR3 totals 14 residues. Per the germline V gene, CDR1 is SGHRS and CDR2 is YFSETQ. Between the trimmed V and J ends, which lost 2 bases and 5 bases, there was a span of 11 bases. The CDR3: CASSFPGNHNEQFF. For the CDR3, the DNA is TGCGCCAGCAGCTTCCCAGGGAACCACAATGAGCAGTTCTTC.

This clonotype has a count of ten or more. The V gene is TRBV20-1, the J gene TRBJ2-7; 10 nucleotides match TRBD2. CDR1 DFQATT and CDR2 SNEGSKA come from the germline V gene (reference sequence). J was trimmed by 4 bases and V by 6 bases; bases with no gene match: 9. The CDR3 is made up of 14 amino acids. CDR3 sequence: CSAPLGTSAYEQYF. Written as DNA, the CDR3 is TGCAGTGCCCCTCTTGGGACTAGCGCTTACGAGCAGTACTTC.

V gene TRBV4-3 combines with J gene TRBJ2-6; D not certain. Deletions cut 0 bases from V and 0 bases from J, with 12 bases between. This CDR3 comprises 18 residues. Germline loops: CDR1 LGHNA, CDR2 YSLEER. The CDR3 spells CASSQDPGTYSGANVLTF. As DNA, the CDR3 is TGCGCCAGCAGCCAAGATCCGGGTACCTACTCTGGGGCCAACGTCCTGACTTTC.

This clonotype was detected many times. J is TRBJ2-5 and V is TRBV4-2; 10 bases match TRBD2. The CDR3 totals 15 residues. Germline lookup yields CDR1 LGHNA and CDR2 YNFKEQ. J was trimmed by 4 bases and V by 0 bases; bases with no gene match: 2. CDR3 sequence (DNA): TGTGCCAGCAGCCAAGAAGCGGGGGGGCGAGAGACCCAGTACTTC. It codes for CASSQEAGGRETQYF.

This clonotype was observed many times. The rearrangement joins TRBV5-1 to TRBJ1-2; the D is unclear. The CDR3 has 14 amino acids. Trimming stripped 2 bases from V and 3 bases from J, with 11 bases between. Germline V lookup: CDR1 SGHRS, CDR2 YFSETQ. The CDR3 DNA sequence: TGCGCCAGCAGCTTACACGACGGTGACTATGGCTACACCTTC. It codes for CASSLHDGDYGYTF. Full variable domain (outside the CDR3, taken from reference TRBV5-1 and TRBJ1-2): KAGVTQTPRYLIKTRGQQVTLSCSPISGHRSVSWYQQTPGQGLQFLFEYFSETQRNKGNFPGRFSGRQFSNSRSEMNVSTLELGDSALYLCASSLHDGDYGYTFGSGTRLTVV.

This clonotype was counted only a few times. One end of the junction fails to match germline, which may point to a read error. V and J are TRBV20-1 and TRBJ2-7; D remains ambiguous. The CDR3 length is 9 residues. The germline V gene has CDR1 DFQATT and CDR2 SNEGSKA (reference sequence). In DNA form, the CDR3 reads TGCAGTCCTAGAGGAGAGCAGTACTTC. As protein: CSPRGEQYF.

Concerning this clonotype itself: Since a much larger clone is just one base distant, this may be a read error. The CDR3 reads CASSPETSAQHF. For the CDR3, the DNA is TGTGCCAGCAGTCCGGAGACGTCGGCCCAGCATTTT. The rearrangement uses TRBV6-2 or TRBV6-3 and TRBJ1-5; D remains unclear. CDR1 and CDR2 from the germline V gene are MNHEY and SVGEGT. The V end was cut by 5 bases, the J end by 11 bases, with 13 bases between. This CDR3 is built from 12 residues.

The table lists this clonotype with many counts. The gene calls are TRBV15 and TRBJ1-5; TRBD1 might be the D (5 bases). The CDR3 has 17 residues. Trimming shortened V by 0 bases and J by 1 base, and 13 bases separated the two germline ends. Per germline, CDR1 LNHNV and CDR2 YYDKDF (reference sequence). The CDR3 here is CATSRDLPGDSNQPQHF. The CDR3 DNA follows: TGTGCCACCAGCAGAGATTTGCCGGGGGACAGCAATCAGCCCCAGCATTTT.

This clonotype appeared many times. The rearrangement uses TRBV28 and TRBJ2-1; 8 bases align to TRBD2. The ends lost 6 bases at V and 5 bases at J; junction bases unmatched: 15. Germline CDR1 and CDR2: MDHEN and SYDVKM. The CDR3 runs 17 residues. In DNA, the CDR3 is TGTGCCAGCAGCCCATTCTACGGCGGGGGGCCCCACAATGAGCAGTTCTTC. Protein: CASSPFYGGGPHNEQFF.

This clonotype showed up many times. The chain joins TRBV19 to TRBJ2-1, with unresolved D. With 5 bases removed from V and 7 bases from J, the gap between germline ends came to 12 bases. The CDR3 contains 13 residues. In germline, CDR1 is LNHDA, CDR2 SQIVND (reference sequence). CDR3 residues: CASSVSWGNEQFF. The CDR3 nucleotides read TGTGCCAGTAGTGTCTCATGGGGTAATGAGCAGTTCTTC.

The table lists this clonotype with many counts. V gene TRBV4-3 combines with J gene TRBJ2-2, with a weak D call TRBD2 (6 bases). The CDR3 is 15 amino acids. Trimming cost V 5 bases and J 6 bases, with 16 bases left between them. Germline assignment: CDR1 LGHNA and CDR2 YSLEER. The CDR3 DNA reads TGCGCCAGCAGCTATCGACTAGTTACCCCCGGGGAGCTGTTTTTT. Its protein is CASSYRLVTPGELFF.

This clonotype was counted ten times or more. CDR3 sequence reads: CASSHRGVNTEAFF. The CDR3 coding sequence is TGCGCCAGCAGCCACCGGGGAGTGAACACTGAAGCTTTCTTT. The chain has TRBV4-1 and TRBJ1-1; no clear D. The CDR3 totals 14 residues. V was clipped by 3 bases and J by 0 bases, with 8 bases between them. Germline CDR1 reads MGHRA; CDR2 reads YSYEKL.

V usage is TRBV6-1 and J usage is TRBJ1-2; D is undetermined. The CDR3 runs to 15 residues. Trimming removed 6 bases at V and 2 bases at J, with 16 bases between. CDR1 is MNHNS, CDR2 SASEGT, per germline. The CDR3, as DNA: TGTGCCAGCAGGGGGTTAGTAGGTTCGAACTATGGCTACACCTTC. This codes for CASRGLVGSNYGYTF.